Listed below are T cell receptor beta chains from one sample, sequenced in a study of a mutant IDH1 vaccine in newly diagnosed glioma. TCRdb's table, derived via immunoSEQ multiplex PCR, lists solely in-frame clones and lacks some. The sample holds 31,000 or so clones, roughly 75% seen once. What these receptors recognize is not known. The source material was PBMCs, sampled from a glioma patient whose treatment included an IDH1 peptide vaccine. All receptors come from a woman aged 40 to 50 with glioma. Both conserved end residues are part of each CDR3. The D gene is left open where the match is weak. Not all rows give a size; the values are once, few, many and, for expanded clones, a class.

TRBD2	TRBV4-3	TRBJ2-5	.	CASSPAGRGETQYF	TGCGCCAGCAGCCCAGCGGGGCGCGGAGAGACCCAGTACTTC
.	TRBV30	TRBJ2-3	.	CAWRVVGGTDTQYF	TGTGCCTGGAGAGTAGTGGGGGGCACAGATACGCAGTATTTT
TRBD2	TRBV2	TRBJ2-3	.	CASRYSSGASQYF	TGTGCCAGCAGGTATTCTAGCGGGGCTTCACAGTATTTT
.	TRBV11-1	TRBJ2-2	.	CASSSARGTGELFF	TGTGCCAGCAGTTCCGCGCGGGGCACCGGGGAGCTGTTTTTT
.	TRBV6-5	TRBJ1-4	.	CASRNDGLPNEKLFF	TGTGCCAGCAGAAACGACGGGTTACCTAATGAAAAACTGTTTTTT
TRBD2	TRBV7-2	TRBJ2-1	.	CASSSGLAGGLGEQFF	TGTGCCAGCAGCTCCGGACTAGCGGGGGGGCTTGGTGAGCAGTTCTTC
TRBD2	TRBV2	TRBJ2-1	once	CASSSRNSGGRNEQFF	TGTGCCAGCAGTTCGAGAAATAGCGGGGGGCGGAATGAGCAGTTCTTC
.	TRBV7-3	TRBJ2-1	.	CASSLMSRATSSYNEQFF	TGTGCCAGCAGCTTAATGTCCAGGGCTACCAGTTCCTACAATGAGCAGTTCTTC
.	TRBV4-3	TRBJ1-1	.	CASSNPGAALEAFF	TGCGCCAGCAGCAACCCAGGGGCAGCGCTTGAAGCTTTCTTT
TRBD1	TRBV27	TRBJ1-2	.	CASSPRGQSNYGYTF	TGTGCCAGCAGTCCCCGGGGACAGTCTAACTATGGCTACACCTTC
TRBD1	TRBV9	TRBJ1-1	few	CASSPRQGRSVDTEAFF	TGTGCCAGCAGCCCCCGACAGGGAAGGTCCGTCGACACTGAAGCTTTCTTT
.	TRBV5-1	TRBJ1-4	.	CASSLAARGRDEKLFF	TGCGCCAGCAGCTTGGCCGCGAGGGGGAGAGATGAAAAACTGTTTTTT
TRBD2	TRBV30	TRBJ2-3	once	CASSQRGVSDTQYF	TGTGCCTCCTCGCAGCGGGGGGTGTCAGATACGCAGTATTTT
.	TRBV19	TRBJ1-5	.	CASSAFSGSHQPQHF	TGTGCCAGTAGTGCCTTCTCTGGTAGCCATCAGCCCCAGCATTTT
TRBD1	TRBV7-6	TRBJ1-1	.	CASSRKTGDTEAFF	TGTGCCAGCAGCCGTAAAACAGGGGACACTGAAGCTTTCTTT
.	TRBV6-1	TRBJ2-7	few	CASTPIRTVSYEQYF	TGTGCCAGCACCCCCATCCGCACAGTATCCTACGAGCAGTACTTC
.	TRBV30	TRBJ2-2	.	CAWSVLRVSPRRELFF	TGTGCCTGGAGTGTACTCAGGGTATCTCCACGGAGGGAGCTGTTTTTT
TRBD1	TRBV9	TRBJ1-2	.	CASSVRTGNGYTF	TGTGCCAGCAGCGTGAGGACAGGGAACGGCTACACCTTC
.	TRBV18	TRBJ1-2	medium-sized	CASSPPTESYGYTF	TGTGCCAGCTCACCACCGACCGAATCTTATGGCTACACCTTC
TRBD1	TRBV25-1	TRBJ2-7	.	CASSGNNDRVLSYEQYF	TGTGCCAGCAGTGGTAACAATGACAGGGTACTATCCTACGAGCAGTACTTC
.	TRBV6-1	TRBJ1-2	.	CASSEGLSGLGYGYTF	TGTGCCAGCAGTGAAGGTTTATCGGGTCTGGGCTATGGCTACACCTTC
TRBD1	TRBV5-6	TRBJ1-1	.	CASSLEAGGTEAFF	TGTGCCAGCAGCTTGGAGGCAGGGGGCACTGAAGCTTTCTTT
.	TRBV7-6	TRBJ1-3	.	CASSFQGGPSGNTIYF	TGTGCCAGCAGCTTCCAAGGGGGACCCTCTGGAAACACCATATATTTT
.	TRBV6-4	TRBJ2-3	.	CASSDSGGAGDTQYF	TGTGCCAGCAGTGACTCTGGGGGGGCGGGGGATACGCAGTATTTT
TRBD1	TRBV5-4	TRBJ1-1	few	CASSLTGEAEAFF	TGTGCCAGCAGTTTAACAGGGGAGGCTGAAGCTTTCTTT
TRBD2	TRBV5-1	TRBJ2-7	.	CASSLAGSLAVGRGYEQYF	TGCGCCAGCAGCTTGGCCGGGTCACTAGCGGTGGGTCGGGGCTACGAGCAGTACTTC
TRBD2	TRBV7-8	TRBJ2-7	few	CASSPRRGLLYEQYF	TGTGCCAGCAGCCCGAGGCGGGGACTACTTTACGAGCAGTACTTC
.	TRBV5-1	TRBJ2-1	.	CASSPTGDDYNEQFF	TGCGCCAGCAGCCCCACGGGGGACGACTACAATGAGCAGTTCTTC
TRBD1	TRBV2	TRBJ1-5	few	CASRGDRLSNQPQHF	TGTGCCAGCAGGGGGGACAGGCTTAGCAATCAGCCCCAGCATTTT
.	TRBV5-4	TRBJ2-5	.	CASSLAPPETQYF	TGTGCCAGCAGCTTGGCACCCCCAGAGACCCAGTACTTC